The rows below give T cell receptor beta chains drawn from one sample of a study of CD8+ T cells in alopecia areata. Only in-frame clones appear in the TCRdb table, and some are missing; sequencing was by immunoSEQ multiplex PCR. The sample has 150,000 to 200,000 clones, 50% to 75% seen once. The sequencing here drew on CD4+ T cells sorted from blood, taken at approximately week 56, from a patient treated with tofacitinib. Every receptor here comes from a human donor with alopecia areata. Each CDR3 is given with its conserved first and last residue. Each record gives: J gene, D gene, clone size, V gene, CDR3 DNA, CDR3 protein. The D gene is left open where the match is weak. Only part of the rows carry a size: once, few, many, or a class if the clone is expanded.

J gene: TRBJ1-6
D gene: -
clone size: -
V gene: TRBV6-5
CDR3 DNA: TGTGCCAGCAGATCCACCGGGACCCATCTCCACTTT
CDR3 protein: CASRSTGTHLHF

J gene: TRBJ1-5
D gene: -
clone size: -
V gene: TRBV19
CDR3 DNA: TGTGCCAGTAGTCTCAGGGTCAGCCAGCCCCAGCATTTT
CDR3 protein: CASSLRVSQPQHF

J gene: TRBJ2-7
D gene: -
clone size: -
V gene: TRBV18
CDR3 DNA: TGTGCCAGCTCACCTATAAGCAGCTCCTCCTACGAGCAGTACTTC
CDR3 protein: CASSPISSSSYEQYF

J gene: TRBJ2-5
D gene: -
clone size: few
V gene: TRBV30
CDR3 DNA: TGTGCCTGGAGTAGTGGGACCACGTACCAAGAGACCCAGTACTTC
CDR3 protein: CAWSSGTTYQETQYF

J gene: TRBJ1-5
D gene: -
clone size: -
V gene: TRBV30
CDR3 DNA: TGTGCCTGGAGTGCCGGGGGCATGGCCCAGCATTTT
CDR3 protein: CAWSAGGMAQHF

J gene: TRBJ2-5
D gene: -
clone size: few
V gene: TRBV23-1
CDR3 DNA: TGCGCCAGCAGTCAATCACGGGAGACCCAGTACTTC
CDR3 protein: CASSQSRETQYF

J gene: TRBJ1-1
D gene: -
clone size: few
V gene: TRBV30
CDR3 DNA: TGTGCCCAGCGGTTGAACACTGAAGCTTTCTTT
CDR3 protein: CAQRLNTEAFF

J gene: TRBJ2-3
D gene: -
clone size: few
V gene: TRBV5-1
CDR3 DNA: TGCGCCAGCAGCTCAGGAGATACGCAGTATTTT
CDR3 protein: CASSSGDTQYF

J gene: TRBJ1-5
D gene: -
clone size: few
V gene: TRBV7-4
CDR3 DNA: TGTGCCAGCAGCTTAGGGATTCCAGGGAGTCAGCCCCAGCATTTT
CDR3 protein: CASSLGIPGSQPQHF

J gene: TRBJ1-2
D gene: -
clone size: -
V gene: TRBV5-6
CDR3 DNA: TGTGCCAGCAGCTTGAACAGTAACTATGGCTACACCTTC
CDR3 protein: CASSLNSNYGYTF

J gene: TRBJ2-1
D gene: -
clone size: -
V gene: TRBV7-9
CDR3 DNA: TGTGCCAGCAGCTTACAGGGGCCCGGGACGTTCTTC
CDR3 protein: CASSLQGPGTFF

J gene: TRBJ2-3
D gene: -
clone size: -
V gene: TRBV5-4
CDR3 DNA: TGTGCCAGCAGCTTGCCCCGACGCGCACTCACAGATACGCAGTATTTT
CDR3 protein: CASSLPRRALTDTQYF

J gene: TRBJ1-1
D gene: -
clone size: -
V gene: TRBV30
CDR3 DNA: TGTGCCTGGAAAAGGGGGTCCACTGAAGCTTTCTTT
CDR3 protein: CAWKRGSTEAFF

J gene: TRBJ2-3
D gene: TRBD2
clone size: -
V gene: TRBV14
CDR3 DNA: TGTGCCAGCAGCCTGGGACTAGCGGCAGATACGCAGTATTTT
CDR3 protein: CASSLGLAADTQYF

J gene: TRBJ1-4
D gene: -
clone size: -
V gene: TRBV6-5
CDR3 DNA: TGTGCCAGCAGTTACTCGGGGGGGGCGGGTGAAAAACTGTTTTTT
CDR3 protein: CASSYSGGAGEKLFF

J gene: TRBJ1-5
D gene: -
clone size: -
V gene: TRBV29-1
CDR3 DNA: TGCAGCGTTATCCCCGCGGGGCAGAGCAATCAGCCCCAGCATTTT
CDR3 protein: CSVIPAGQSNQPQHF

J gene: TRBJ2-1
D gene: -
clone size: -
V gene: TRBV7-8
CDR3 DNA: TGTGCCAGCAGCTTATCAAGGTACAATGAGCAGTTCTTC
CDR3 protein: CASSLSRYNEQFF

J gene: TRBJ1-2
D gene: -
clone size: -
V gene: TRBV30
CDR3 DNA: TGTGCCTGGAGTCTTGGCCATGGCTACACCTTC
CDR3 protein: CAWSLGHGYTF

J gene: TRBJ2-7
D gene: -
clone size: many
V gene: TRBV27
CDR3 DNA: TGTGCCAGCCCGGCTAGCGTTAGTGAATACGAGCAGTACTTC
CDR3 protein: CASPASVSEYEQYF

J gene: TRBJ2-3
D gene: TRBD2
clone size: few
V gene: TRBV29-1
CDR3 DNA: TGCAGCGTTGGCGGGGGGAACACAGATACGCAGTATTTT
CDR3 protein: CSVGGGNTDTQYF

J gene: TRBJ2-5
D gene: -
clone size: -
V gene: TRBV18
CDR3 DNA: TGTGCCAGCTCAACCTCAAACCAAGAGACCCAGTACTTC
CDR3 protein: CASSTSNQETQYF

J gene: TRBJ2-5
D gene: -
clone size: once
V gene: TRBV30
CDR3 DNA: TGTGCCTGGAGCGCAGAGACAGGGCGGGGAGAGACCCAGTACTTC
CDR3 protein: CAWSAETGRGETQYF

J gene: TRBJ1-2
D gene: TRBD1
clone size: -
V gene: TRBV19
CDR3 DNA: TGTGCCAGTAGAGACAGGGGGCTGGGCTACACCTTC
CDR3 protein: CASRDRGLGYTF

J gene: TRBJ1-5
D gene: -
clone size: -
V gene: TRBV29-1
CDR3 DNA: TGCAGCGTTGGAGGGCCCTCTAATCAGCCCCAGCATTTT
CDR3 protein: CSVGGPSNQPQHF

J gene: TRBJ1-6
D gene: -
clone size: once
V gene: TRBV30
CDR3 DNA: TGTGCCTGGAACGTAGAATGGTATTCACCCCTCCACTTT
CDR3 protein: CAWNVEWYSPLHF

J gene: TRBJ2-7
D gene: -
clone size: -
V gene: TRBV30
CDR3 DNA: TGTGCCTGGAGTGTACTGCTAAGGCCCGTCTACGAGCAGTACTTC
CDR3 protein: CAWSVLLRPVYEQYF

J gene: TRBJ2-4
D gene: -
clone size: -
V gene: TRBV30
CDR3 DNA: TGTGCCTGGGACCCCCCAGGGGGGAAAAACATTCAGTACTTC
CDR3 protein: CAWDPPGGKNIQYF

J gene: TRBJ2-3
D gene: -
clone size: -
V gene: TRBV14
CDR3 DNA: TGTGCCAGCAGCCAAGATTTGGGGCGTACGCAGTATTTT
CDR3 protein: CASSQDLGRTQYF

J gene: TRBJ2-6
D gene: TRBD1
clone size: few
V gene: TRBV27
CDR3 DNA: TGTGCCAGCAGAGGGACAGGGGGCGTCCTTGGGGCCAACGTCCTGACTTTC
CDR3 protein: CASRGTGGVLGANVLTF

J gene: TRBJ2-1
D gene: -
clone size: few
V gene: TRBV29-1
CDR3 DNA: TGCAGCGTTGAACCAGAACAGTCGTACAATGAGCAGTTCTTC
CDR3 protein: CSVEPEQSYNEQFF

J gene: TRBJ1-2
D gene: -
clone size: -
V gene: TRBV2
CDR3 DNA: TGTGCCAGCACCCCGGGGGGGACAACTAACTATGGCTACACCTTC
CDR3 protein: CASTPGGTTNYGYTF

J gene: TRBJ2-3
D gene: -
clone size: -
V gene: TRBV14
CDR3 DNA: TGTGCCAGCAGCCCCAGCTTGGGGGGGCCCACAGATACGCAGTATTTT
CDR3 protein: CASSPSLGGPTDTQYF

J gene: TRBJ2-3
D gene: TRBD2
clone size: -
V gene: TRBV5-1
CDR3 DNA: TGCGCCAGCAGCTCCGGACTAGCGGGTTTTAGCACAGATACGCAGTATTTT
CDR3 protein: CASSSGLAGFSTDTQYF

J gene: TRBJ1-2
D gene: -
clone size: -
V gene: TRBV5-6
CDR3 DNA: TGTGCCAGCAGCTTGGGCCCTAAAGACTATGGCTACACCTTC
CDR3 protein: CASSLGPKDYGYTF

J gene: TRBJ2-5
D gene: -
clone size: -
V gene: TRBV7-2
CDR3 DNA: TGTGCCAGCAGCCCAACGAGGGAGACCCAGTACTTC
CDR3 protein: CASSPTRETQYF

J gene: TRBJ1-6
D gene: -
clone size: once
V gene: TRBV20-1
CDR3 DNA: TGCAGTGCTAGAGATTTGCGTCTCCTCCACTTT
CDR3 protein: CSARDLRLLHF

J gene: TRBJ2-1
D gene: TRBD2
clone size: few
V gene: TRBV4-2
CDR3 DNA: TGTGCCAGCAGCCAAGAGGCGGCGGGGGGGCTGAACAATGAGCAGTTCTTC
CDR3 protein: CASSQEAAGGLNNEQFF

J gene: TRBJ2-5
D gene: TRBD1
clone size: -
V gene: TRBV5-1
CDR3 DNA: TGCGCCAGCAGCCCAGGGACAGGGAGACCACTACAAGAGACCCAGTACTTC
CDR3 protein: CASSPGTGRPLQETQYF

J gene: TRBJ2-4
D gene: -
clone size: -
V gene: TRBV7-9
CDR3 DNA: TGTGCCAGCAGCCCAGGACAGTTTGACAAAAACATTCAGTACTTC
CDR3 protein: CASSPGQFDKNIQYF

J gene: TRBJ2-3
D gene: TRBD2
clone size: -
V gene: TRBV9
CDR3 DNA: TGTGCCAGCAGCGTAAGCGGGGGGCGCACAGATACGCAGTATTTT
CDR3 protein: CASSVSGGRTDTQYF

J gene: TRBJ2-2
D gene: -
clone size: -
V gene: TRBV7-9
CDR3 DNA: TGTGCCAGCAGCGCTAGCAGAACCGGGGAGCTGTTTTTT
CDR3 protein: CASSASRTGELFF

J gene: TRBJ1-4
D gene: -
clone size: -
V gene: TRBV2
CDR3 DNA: TGTGCCAGCAGTGAAGCGGGCAGTGAACTGTTTTTT
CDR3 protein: CASSEAGSELFF

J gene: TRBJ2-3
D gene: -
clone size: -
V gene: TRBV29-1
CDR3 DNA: TGCAGCGTCGGCAGCGGTTTTCGGGATACGCAGTATTTT
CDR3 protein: CSVGSGFRDTQYF

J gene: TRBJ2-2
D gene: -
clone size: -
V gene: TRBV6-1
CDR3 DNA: TGTGCCAGCAGTGAAGCGAAGCCGAGGGAGCTGTTTTTT
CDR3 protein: CASSEAKPRELFF

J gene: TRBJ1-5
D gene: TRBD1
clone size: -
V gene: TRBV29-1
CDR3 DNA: TGCAGCGTTACCGGGACAGACCACAATCAGCCCCAGCATTTT
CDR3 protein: CSVTGTDHNQPQHF

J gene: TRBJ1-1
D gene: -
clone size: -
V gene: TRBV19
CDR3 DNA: TGTGCCAGTCACAAGGGCGGCAGCCTCATGAACACTGAAGCTTTCTTT
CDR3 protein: CASHKGGSLMNTEAFF

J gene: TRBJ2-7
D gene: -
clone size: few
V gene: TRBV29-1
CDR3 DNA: TGCAGCGTTCTTGGTCGACCCCACCCCGCAACCGACTACGAGCAGTACTTC
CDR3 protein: CSVLGRPHPATDYEQYF

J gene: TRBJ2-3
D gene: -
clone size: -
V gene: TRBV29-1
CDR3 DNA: TGCAGCGCCCGAAGCCGGATGACAGATACGCAGTATTTT
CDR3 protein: CSARSRMTDTQYF

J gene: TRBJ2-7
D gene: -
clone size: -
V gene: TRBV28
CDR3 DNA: TGTGCCAGCAGTTTCCCTGACAGGTCCTACGAGCAGTACTTC
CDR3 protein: CASSFPDRSYEQYF

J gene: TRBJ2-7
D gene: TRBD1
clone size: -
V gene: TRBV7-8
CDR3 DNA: TGTGCCAGCAGCTTACCCGGGACAGGGGCCTACGAGCAGTACTTC
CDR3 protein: CASSLPGTGAYEQYF

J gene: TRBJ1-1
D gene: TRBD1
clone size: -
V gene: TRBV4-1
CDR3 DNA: TGCGCCAGCAGCCAAGACCCAAACAGGGGGCAGGCGGTCCCTAACACTGAAGCTTTCTTT
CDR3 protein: CASSQDPNRGQAVPNTEAFF

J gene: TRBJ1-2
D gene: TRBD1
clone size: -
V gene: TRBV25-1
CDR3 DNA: TGTGCCAGCAGTGCCCCGGGACAGGGTATCTATGGCTACACCTTC
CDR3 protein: CASSAPGQGIYGYTF

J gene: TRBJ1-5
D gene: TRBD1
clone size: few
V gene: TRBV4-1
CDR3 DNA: TGCGCCAGCAGCCAAGACCCGACAGGGAATCAGCCCCAGCATTTT
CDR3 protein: CASSQDPTGNQPQHF

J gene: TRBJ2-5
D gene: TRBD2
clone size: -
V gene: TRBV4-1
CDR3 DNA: TGCGCCAGCAGCCAAATTAGCGGGGGGTTACAGACCCAGTACTTC
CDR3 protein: CASSQISGGLQTQYF

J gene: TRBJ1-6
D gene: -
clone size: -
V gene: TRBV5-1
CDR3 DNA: TGCGCCAGCAGCTTGGCAGAAGGGACCTCCTATAATTCACCCCTCCACTTT
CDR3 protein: CASSLAEGTSYNSPLHF

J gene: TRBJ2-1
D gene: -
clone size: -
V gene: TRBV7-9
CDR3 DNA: TGTGCCAGCAGCTGGAGATTTGAGCAGTTCTTC
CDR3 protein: CASSWRFEQFF

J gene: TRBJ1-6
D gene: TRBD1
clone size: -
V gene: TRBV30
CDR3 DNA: TGTGCCTGGGGGACAGACTATAATTCACCCCTCCACTTT
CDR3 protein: CAWGTDYNSPLHF